A single count supports the clone carrying this T cell receptor beta chain. Its target is unknown. The sample originates from a study of cytomegalovirus exposure and HLA in healthy donors. Study-level information: The study's early data release held about 85 million unique TCRs from HLA-typed donors.

13 Jbeta primers and 60 Vbeta primers were used for the PCR. Using immunoSEQ multiplex PCR, the repertoire was profiled, and TCRdb retains in-frame clones only, with some absent. The table includes under 200,000 clones, about 81% detected once. Regarding the study as a whole: Among immune exposure information, only CMV serostatus was available. Per a later analysis, about 17,000 TCR beta sequences showed association with HLA alleles at 0.05 false discovery rate. Reports indicated that the classifier achieved high specificity and sensitivity in diagnosing cytomegalovirus status.

Per the germline V gene, CDR1 is SNHLY and CDR2 is FYNNEI. The CDR3 spans 13 residues. Losses at the gene ends were 7 bases for V and 2 bases for J; bases not matched to a gene: 5. This receptor was taken from a woman aged 18-35 years in good health and CMV-seropositive. Input material: PBMCs. This sequence joins TRBV2 and TRBJ2-7; 7 nucleotides align to TRBD1. CDR3 protein: CASNRQGPYEQYF. In nucleotides, the CDR3 is TGTGCCAGCAATAGACAGGGCCCCTACGAGCAGTACTTC.